This T cell receptor beta chain was found in a study of cytomegalovirus exposure and HLA in healthy donors. Findings of the study overall: Whilst most TCR sequences proved rare, a subset of public TCRs occurred across many donors. Cytomegalovirus status, reportedly, was diagnosed with high specificity and sensitivity by the classifier. In vitro assays verified that a few CMV-associated chains recognized CMV antigens specifically.

As concerns this clone: Antigen unknown.

TCRdb's copy holds only in-frame clones and misses some; the assay was immunoSEQ multiplex PCR. The repertoire includes about 78,000 clones, 96% of them detected once, and 1.6% sits in the top ten. V lost 0 bases, J lost 4 bases, and 12 bases lay in between. The CDR3 contains 14 residues. Germline CDR1 reads GTSNPN; CDR2 reads SVGIG (reference sequence). The donors were members of the validation cohort, which comprised about 120 subjects and was separate from the first cohort of fewer than 700 subjects. V is TRBV30 and J is TRBJ1-2; no firm D call. This clonotype was obtained from a man aged 18 to 29 in good health and CMV-seropositive. Specimen: PBMCs. The CDR3 sequence: CAWSVGSGSYGYTF. As DNA, the CDR3 is TGTGCCTGGAGTGTAGGGAGTGGCAGCTATGGCTACACCTTC.